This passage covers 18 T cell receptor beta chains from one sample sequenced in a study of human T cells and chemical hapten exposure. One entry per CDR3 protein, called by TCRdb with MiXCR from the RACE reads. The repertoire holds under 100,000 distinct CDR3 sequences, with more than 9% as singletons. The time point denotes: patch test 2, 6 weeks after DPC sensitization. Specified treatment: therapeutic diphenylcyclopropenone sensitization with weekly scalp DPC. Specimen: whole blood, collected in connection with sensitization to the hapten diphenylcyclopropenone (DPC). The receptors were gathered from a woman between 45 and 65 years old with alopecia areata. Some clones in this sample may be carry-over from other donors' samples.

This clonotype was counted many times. Here the CDR3 reads CASSFGSGLSVYEQYF. DNA for the CDR3: TGTGCCAGCAGTTTTGGATCGGGGCTTTCAGTCTACGAGCAGTACTTC. The chain uses TRBV12-3 or TRBV12-4 and TRBJ2-7; D may match TRBD1 or TRBD2 (5 bases each). V was cut by 3 bases and J by 3 bases, with 18 bases left in between. The CDR3 has 16 amino acids.

CDR3 sequence reads: CASSHDPKNGYTF. CDR3 DNA sequence: TGTGCCAGCAGCCATGACCCCAAGAATGGCTACACCTTC. V usage is TRBV5-4 and J usage is TRBJ1-2; D not certain. This CDR3 spans 13 amino acids. The V gene's germline CDR1 is SGHNT and CDR2 YYREEE (reference sequence). Trimming took 4 bases from V and 6 from J, leaving 13 bases between them.

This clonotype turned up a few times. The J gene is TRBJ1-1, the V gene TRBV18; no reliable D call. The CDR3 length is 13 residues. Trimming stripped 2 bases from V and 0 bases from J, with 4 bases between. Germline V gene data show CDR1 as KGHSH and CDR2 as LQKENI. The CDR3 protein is CASSPGLNTEAFF. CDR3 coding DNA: TGTGCCAGCTCACCAGGATTGAACACTGAAGCTTTCTTT.

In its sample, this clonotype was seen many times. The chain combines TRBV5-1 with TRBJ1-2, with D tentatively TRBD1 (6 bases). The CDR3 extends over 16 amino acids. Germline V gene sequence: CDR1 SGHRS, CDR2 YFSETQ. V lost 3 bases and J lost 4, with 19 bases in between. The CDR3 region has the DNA TGCGCCAGCAGCTGGGAAGCCCAGGGGAGAGTCTATGGCTACACCTTC. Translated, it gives CASSWEAQGRVYGYTF.

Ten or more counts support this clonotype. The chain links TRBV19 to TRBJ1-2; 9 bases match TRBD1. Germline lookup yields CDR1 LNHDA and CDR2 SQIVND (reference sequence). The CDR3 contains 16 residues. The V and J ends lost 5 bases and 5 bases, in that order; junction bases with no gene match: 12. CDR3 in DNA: TGTGCCAGTAGTGCCCGGGACAGGGCGGAATCGTATGGCTACACCTTC. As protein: CASSARDRAESYGYTF.

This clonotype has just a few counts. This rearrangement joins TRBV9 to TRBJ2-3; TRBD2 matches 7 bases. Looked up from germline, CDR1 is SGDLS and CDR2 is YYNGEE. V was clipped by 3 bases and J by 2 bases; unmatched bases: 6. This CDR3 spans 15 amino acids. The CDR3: CASSESSGTTDTQYF. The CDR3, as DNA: TGTGCCAGCAGCGAATCTAGCGGAACCACAGATACGCAGTATTTT.

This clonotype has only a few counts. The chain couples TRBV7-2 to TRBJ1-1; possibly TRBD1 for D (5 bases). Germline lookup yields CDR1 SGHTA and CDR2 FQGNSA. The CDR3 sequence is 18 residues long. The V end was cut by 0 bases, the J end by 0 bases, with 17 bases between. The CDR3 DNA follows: TGTGCCAGCAGCTTAGCGGGCAGGGTTCTGATCCTGAACACTGAAGCTTTCTTT. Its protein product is CASSLAGRVLILNTEAFF.

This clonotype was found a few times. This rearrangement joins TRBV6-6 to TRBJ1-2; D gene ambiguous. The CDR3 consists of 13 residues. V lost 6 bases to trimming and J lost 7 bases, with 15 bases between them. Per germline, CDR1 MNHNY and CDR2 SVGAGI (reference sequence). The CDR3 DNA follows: TGTGCCAGCAGCCCGAACGGAGGGCTTGGCTACACCTTC. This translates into CASSPNGGLGYTF.

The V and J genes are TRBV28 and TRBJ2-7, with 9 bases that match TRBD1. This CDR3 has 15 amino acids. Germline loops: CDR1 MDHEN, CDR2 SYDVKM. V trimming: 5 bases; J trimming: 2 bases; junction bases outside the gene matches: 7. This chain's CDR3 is CASSTTGTGTYEQYF. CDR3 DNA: TGTGCCAGCAGTACAACCGGGACAGGGACCTACGAGCAGTACTTC. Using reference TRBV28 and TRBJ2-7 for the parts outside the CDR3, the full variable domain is DVKVTQSSRYLVKRTGEKVFLECVQDMDHENMFWYRQDPGLGLRLIYFSYDVKMKEKGDIPEGYSVSREKKERFSLILESASTNQTSMYLCASSTTGTGTYEQYFGPGTRLTVT.

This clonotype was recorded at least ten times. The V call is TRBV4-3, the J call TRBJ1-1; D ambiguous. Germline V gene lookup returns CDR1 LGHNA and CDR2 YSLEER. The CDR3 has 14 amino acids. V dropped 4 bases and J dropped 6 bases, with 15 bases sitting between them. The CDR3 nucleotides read TGCGCCAGCAGCCTCAAAGGGAGTTTCTCTGAAGCTTTCTTT. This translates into CASSLKGSFSEAFF.

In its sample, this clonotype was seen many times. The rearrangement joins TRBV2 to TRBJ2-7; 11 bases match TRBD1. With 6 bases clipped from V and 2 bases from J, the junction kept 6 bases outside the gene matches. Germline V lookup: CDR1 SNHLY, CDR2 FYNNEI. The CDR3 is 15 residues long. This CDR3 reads CASRDGTGGPYEQYF. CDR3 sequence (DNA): TGTGCCAGCAGAGATGGGACAGGGGGTCCCTACGAGCAGTACTTC.

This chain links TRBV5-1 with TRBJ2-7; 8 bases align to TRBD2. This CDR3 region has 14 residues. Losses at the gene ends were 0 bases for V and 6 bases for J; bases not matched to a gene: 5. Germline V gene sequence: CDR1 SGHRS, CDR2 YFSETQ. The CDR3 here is CASSLAGTSGEQYF. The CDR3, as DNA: TGCGCCAGCAGCTTGGCCGGGACTAGTGGCGAGCAGTACTTC.

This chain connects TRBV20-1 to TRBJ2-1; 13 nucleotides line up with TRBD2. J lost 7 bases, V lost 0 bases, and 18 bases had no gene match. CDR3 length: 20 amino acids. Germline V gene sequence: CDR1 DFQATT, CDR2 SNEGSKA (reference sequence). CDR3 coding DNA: TGCAGTGCTAGAGATCTCTTGAGGACTAGCGGGAGCAAGTCTGAGAATGAGCAGTTCTTC. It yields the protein CSARDLLRTSGSKSENEQFF.

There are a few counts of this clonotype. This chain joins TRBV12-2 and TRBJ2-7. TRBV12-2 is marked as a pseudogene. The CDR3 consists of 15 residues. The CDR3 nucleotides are TGTGCAAGTCGCAAAAGACGGAAAAGCTCCTACGAGCAGTACTTC. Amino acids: CASRKRRKSSYEQYF.

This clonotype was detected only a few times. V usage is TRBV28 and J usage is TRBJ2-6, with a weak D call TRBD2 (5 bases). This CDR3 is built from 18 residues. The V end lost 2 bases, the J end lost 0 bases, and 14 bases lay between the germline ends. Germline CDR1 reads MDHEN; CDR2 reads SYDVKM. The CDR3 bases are TGTGCCAGCAGTTTAGGAGGATCTCGGCCCTCTGGGGCCAACGTCCTGACTTTC. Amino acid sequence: CASSLGGSRPSGANVLTF.

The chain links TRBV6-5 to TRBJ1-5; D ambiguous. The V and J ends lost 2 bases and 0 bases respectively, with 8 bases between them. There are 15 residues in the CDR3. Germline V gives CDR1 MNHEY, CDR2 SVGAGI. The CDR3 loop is CASSYMADSNQPQHF. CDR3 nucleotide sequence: TGTGCCAGCAGTTACATGGCAGATAGCAATCAGCCCCAGCATTTT.

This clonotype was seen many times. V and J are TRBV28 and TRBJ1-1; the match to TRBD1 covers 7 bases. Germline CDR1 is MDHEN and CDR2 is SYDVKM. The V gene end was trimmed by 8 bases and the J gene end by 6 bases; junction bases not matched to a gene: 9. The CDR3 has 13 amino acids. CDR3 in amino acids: CASLTTGRSEAFF. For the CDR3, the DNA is TGTGCCAGCTTGACGACAGGGCGATCTGAAGCTTTCTTT.

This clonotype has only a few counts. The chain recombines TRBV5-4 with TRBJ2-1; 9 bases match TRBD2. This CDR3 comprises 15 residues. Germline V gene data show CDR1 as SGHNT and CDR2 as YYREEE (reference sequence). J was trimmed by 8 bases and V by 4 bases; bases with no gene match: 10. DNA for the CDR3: TGTGCCAGCAGCAAGACTAGCGGTGAGGGGGATGAGCAGTTCTTC. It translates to CASSKTSGEGDEQFF.